One TCR beta chain is described in this entry. The antigen remains unidentified. This entry comes from a study of cytomegalovirus exposure and HLA in healthy donors. Use of 60 Vbeta and 13 Jbeta primers characterized the PCR. Sequencing used immunoSEQ multiplex PCR; TCRdb keeps in-frame clones, though not all of them. The sample yields about 200,000 clones, 80% to 90% seen once. The study's findings and limits: Later analysis identified 16,951 TCR beta sequences associated with HLA alleles, using a false discovery rate threshold of 0.05.

The sequenced sample consisted of PBMCs. The TCR originated in a man aged 25 to 45 in good health and CMV-seronegative.

The CDR3 nucleotides are TGTGCCAGTAGTAGGATGGACAGGGCACGGGTTCAGCCCCAGCATTTT. It is translated as CASSRMDRARVQPQHF. The chain recombines TRBV19 with TRBJ1-5, with 8 bases lining up with TRBD1. The CDR3 is made up of 16 amino acids. Trimming removed 4 bases from V and 6 bases from J; junction bases left unmatched: 11. In germline, CDR1 is LNHDA, CDR2 SQIVND (reference sequence).